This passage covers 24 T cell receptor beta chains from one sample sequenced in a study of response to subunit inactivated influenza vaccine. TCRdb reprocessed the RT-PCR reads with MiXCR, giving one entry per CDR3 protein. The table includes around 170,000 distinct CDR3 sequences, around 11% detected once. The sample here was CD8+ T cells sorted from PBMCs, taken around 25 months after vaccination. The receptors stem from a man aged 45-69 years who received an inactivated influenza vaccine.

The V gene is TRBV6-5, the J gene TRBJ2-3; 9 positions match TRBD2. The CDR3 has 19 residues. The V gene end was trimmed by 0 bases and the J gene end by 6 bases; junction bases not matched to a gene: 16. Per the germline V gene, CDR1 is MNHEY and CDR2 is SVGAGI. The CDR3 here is CASSYSPRVAGEGMDTQYF. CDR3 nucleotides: TGTGCCAGCAGTTACTCTCCTAGGGTAGCGGGGGAAGGAATGGATACGCAGTATTTT.

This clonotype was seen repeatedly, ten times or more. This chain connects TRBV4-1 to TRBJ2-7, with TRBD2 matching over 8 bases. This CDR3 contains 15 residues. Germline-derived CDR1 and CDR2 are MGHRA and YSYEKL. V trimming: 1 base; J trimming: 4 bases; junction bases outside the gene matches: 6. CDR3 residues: CASSQAGTSGYEQYF. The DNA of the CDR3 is TGCGCCAGCAGCCAAGCAGGGACTAGTGGGTACGAGCAGTACTTC.

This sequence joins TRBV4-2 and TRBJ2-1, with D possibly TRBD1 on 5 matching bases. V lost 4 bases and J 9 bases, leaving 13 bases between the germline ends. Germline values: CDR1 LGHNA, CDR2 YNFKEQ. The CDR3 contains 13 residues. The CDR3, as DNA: TGTGCCAGCAGCCCGGACATTTTAGGTGAGCAGTTCTTC. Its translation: CASSPDILGEQFF.

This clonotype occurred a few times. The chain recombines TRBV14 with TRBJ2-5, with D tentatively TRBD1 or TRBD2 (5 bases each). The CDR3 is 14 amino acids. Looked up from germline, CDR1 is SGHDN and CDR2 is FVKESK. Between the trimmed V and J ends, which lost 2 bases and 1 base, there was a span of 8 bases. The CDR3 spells CASSQTGTQETQYF. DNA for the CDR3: TGTGCCAGCAGCCAAACCGGGACCCAAGAGACCCAGTACTTC.

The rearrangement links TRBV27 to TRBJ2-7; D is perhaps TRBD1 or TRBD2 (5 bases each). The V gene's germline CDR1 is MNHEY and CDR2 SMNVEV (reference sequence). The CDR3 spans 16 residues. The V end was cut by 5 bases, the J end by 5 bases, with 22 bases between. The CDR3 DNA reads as TGTGCCAGCAGTCACTCCCCCGGGACGGCGTTGAACGAGCAGTACTTC. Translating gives CASSHSPGTALNEQYF.

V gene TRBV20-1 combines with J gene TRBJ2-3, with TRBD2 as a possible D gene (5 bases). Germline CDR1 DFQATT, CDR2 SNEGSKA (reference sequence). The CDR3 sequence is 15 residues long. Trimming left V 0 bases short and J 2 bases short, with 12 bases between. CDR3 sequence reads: CSARDPRESTDTQYF. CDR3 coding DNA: TGCAGTGCTAGAGATCCGAGGGAGTCCACAGATACGCAGTATTTT.

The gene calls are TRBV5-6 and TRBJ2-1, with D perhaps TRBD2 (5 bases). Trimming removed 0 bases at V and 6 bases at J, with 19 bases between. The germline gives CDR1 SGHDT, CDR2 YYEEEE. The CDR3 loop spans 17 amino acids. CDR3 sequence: CASSLEGVLPRGNEQFF. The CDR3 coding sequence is TGTGCCAGCAGCTTGGAGGGAGTCCTCCCCCGGGGCAATGAGCAGTTCTTC. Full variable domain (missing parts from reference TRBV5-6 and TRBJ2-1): DAGVTQSPTHLIKTRGQQVTLRCSPKSGHDTVSWYQQALGQGPQFIFQYYEEEERQRGNFPDRFSGHQFPNYSSELNVNALLLGDSALYLCASSLEGVLPRGNEQFFGPGTRLTVL.

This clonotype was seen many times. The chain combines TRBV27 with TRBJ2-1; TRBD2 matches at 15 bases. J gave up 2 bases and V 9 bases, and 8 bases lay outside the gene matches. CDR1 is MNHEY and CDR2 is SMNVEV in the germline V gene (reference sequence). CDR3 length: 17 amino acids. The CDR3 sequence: CASSGLAGGYTYNEQFF. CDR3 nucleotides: TGTGCCAGTTCGGGACTAGCGGGGGGATACACCTACAATGAGCAGTTCTTC.

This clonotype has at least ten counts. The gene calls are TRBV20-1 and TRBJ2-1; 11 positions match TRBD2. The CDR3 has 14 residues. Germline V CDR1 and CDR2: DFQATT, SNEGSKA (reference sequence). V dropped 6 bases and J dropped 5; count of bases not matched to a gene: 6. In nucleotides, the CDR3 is TGCAGTGCACCAACTAGCGGGGGCAACAATGAGCAGTTCTTC. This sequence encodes CSAPTSGGNNEQFF.

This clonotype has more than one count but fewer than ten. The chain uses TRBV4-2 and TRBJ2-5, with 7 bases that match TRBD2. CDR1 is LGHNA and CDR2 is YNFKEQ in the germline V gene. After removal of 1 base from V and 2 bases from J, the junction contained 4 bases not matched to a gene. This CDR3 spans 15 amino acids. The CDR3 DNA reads TGTGCCAGCAGCCAAGGGGTGGGGGGGCAAGAGACCCAGTACTTC. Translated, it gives CASSQGVGGQETQYF.

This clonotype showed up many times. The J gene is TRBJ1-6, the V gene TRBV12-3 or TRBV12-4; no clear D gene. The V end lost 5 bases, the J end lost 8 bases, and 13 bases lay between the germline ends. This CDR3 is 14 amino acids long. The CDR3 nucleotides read TGTGCCAGCAGTAACCCTGGTGCCGATTCACCCCTCCACTTT. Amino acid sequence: CASSNPGADSPLHF.

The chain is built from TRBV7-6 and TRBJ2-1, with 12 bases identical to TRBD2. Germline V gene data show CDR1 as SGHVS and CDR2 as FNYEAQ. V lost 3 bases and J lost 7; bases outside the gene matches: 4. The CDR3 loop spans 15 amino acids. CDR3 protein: CASSFLAGGTNEQFF. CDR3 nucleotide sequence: TGTGCCAGCAGCTTCCTAGCGGGGGGGACGAATGAGCAGTTCTTC.

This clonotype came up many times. CDR3 amino acids: CASSLAGADNEQFF. For the CDR3, the DNA is TGTGCCAGCAGTTTAGCGGGGGCAGACAATGAGCAGTTCTTC. This sequence joins TRBV12-3 or TRBV12-4 and TRBJ2-1; D possibly corresponds to TRBD1 (6 bases). The V and J ends lost 0 bases and 5 bases respectively, with 8 bases between them. The CDR3 has 14 amino acids.

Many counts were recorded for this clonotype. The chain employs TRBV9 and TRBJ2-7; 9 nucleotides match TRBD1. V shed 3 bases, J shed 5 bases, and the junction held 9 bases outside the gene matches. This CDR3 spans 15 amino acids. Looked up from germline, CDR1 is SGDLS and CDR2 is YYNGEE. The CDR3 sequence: CASSARGTGRDEQYF. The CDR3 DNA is TGTGCCAGCAGCGCGCGCGGGACAGGGCGTGACGAGCAGTACTTC.

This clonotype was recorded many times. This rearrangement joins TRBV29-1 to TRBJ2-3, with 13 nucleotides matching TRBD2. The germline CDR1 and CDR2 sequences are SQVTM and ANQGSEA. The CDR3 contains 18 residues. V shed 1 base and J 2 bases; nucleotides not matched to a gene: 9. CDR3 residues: CSVEVLLAGGLVTDTQYF. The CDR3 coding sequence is TGCAGCGTTGAAGTCTTACTAGCGGGGGGGCTTGTCACAGATACGCAGTATTTT.

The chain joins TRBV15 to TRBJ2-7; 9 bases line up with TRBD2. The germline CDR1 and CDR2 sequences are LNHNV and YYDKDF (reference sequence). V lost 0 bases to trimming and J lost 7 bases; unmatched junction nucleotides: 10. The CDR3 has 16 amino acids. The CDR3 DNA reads TGTGCCACCAGCAGAGATCGAGGCGGGAGGGCCAGGGAGCAGTACTTC. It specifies CATSRDRGGRAREQYF.

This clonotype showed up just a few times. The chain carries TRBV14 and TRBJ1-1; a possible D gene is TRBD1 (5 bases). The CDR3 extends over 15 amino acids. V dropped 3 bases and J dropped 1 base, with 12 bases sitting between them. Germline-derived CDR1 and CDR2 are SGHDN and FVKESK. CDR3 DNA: TGTGCCAGCAGCCATTATCACGGGGGGAACACTGAAGCTTTCTTT. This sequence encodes CASSHYHGGNTEAFF.

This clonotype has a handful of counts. CDR3 sequence reads: CASIPRGQGYNEQFF. The CDR3 bases are TGTGCCAGCATCCCCCGTGGGCAGGGATACAATGAGCAGTTCTTC. The chain is built from TRBV28 and TRBJ2-1; D may be TRBD1 (5 bases). Germline CDR1 is MDHEN and CDR2 is SYDVKM. CDR3 length: 15 residues. V was clipped by 7 bases and J by 4 bases, with 17 bases between them. The full variable domain, rest sourced from reference TRBV28 and TRBJ2-1, is DVKVTQSSRYLVKRTGEKVFLECVQDMDHENMFWYRQDPGLGLRLIYFSYDVKMKEKGDIPEGYSVSREKKERFSLILESASTNQTSMYLCASIPRGQGYNEQFFGPGTRLTVL.

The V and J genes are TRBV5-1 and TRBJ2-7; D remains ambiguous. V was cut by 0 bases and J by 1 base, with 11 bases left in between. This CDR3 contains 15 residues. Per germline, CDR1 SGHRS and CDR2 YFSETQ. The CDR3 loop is CASSLAVQRSYEQYF. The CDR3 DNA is TGCGCCAGCAGCTTGGCCGTTCAGAGATCCTACGAGCAGTACTTC.

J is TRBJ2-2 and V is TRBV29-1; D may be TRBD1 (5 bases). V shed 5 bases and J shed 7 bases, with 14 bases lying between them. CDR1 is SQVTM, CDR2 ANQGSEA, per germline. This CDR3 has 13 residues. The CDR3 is CSVLGGADGELFF. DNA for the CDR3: TGCAGCGTTTTAGGTGGGGCGGACGGGGAGCTGTTTTTT.

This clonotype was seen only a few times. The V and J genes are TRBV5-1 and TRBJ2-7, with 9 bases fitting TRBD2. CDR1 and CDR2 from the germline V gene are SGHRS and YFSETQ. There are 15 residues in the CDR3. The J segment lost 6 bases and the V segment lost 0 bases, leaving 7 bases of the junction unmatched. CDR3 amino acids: CASSLGSGGPLEQYF. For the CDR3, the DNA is TGCGCCAGCAGCTTGGGTAGCGGGGGCCCCCTCGAGCAGTACTTC. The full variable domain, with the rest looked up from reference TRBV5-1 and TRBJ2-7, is KAGVTQTPRYLIKTRGQQVTLSCSPISGHRSVSWYQQTPGQGLQFLFEYFSETQRNKGNFPGRFSGRQFSNSRSEMNVSTLELGDSALYLCASSLGSGGPLEQYFGPGTRLTVT.

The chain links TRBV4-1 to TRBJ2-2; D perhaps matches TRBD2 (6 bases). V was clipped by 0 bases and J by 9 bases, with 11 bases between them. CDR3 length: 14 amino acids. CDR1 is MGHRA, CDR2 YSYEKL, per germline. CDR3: CASSQDSGPRELFF. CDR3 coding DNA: TGCGCCAGCAGCCAAGATAGCGGACCCCGGGAGCTGTTTTTT.

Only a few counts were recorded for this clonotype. The CDR3 sequence: CSVEETGAGNTIYF. CDR3 bases: TGCAGCGTTGAGGAGACAGGGGCTGGAAACACCATATATTTT. The chain uses TRBV29-1 and TRBJ1-3; 8 bases line up with TRBD1. V dropped 3 bases and J dropped 2; count of bases not matched to a gene: 3. The CDR3 runs to 14 residues. The germline V gene has CDR1 SQVTM and CDR2 ANQGSEA.

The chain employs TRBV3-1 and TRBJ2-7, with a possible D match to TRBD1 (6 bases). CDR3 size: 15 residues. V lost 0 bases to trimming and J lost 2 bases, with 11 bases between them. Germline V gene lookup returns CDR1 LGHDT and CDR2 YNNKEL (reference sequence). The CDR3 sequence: CASSQDSGDTYEQYF. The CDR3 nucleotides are TGTGCCAGCAGCCAAGACTCAGGGGACACCTACGAGCAGTACTTC.